This T cell receptor beta chain was recorded in a study of molecular identifiers for immune sequencing clone quantification. A few counts support this clonotype. MiXCR was run by TCRdb on the PCR reads, yielding one entry per CDR3 protein. This sample carries 50,000 to 65,000 distinct CDR3 sequences, about 23% of them seen once, and the ten largest clones take over 1.5%. The CDR3 is 14 residues long. Trimming cost V 3 bases and J 1 base, with 10 bases left between them. Sequences were obtained from naive CD8+ T cells from blood, with Jurkat cell RNA spiked in. Subset denoted: FACS-sorted CD8+CD4-CCR7+CD45RA+ naive T cells. The chain links TRBV12-3 or TRBV12-4 to TRBJ2-7; the D is unclear. The source is a human donor in good health. Some libraries in this study had Jurkat cell RNA spiked in. CDR3 loop: CASSFETESYEQYF. The CDR3 region has the DNA TGTGCCAGCAGTTTCGAGACGGAGTCCTACGAGCAGTACTTC.